Below are 20 T cell receptor beta chains sequenced from a single sample in a study of T cell responses to AZD1222 COVID-19 vaccine. The data were produced by immunoSEQ multiplex PCR, yet TCRdb's version contains in-frame clones alone and is incomplete. The table shows roughly 76,000 clones, with roughly 89% occurring only once. The sample here was peripheral blood, taken on day 0 of AZD1222 vaccination. These receptors all come from an adult in good health.

The J gene is TRBJ1-2, the V gene TRBV7-3; D not certain. Germline CDR1 reads SGHTA; CDR2 reads FQGTGA. This CDR3 contains 15 residues. Trimming removed 4 bases from V and 4 bases from J, with 16 bases in between. The CDR3 coding sequence is TGTGCCAGCAGCTCCGGACCCGGGGAGGCCTATGGCTACACCTTC. This translates into CASSSGPGEAYGYTF.

This clone was recorded only once. The chain combines TRBV4-1 with TRBJ2-7, with TRBD1 matching 8 bases. J was trimmed by 4 bases and V by 2 bases; bases with no gene match: 4. CDR1 MGHRA and CDR2 YSYEKL come from the germline V gene. The CDR3 is 14 residues long. CDR3 sequence reads: CASSQPDRGYEQYF. DNA of the CDR3: TGCGCCAGCAGCCAACCCGACAGGGGTTACGAGCAGTACTTC.

There are a few counts of this clone. V and J are TRBV30 and TRBJ1-4, with a weak D call TRBD1 (5 bases). The V and J ends lost 4 bases and 8 bases respectively, with 14 bases between them. The CDR3 is 13 residues long. CDR1 and CDR2 (germline): GTSNPN, SVGIG (reference sequence). CDR3 amino acids: CAWTGQAQEKLFF. CDR3 in DNA: TGTGCCTGGACGGGGCAGGCCCAAGAAAAACTGTTTTTT.

J is TRBJ1-6 and V is TRBV7-9, with a weak D call TRBD1 (5 bases). The CDR3 length is 16 residues. The V end was cut by 2 bases, the J end by 4 bases, with 12 bases between. Germline CDR1 and CDR2: SEHNR and FQNEAQ (reference sequence). The CDR3 DNA reads TGTGCCAGCAGCTTAAAGGGGAGAGGATATAATTCACCCCTCCACTTT. Amino acid sequence: CASSLKGRGYNSPLHF. The whole variable domain, remainder taken from reference TRBV7-9 and TRBJ1-6, is DTGVSQNPRHKITKRGQNVTFRCDPISEHNRLYWYRQTLGQGPEFLTYFQNEAQLEKSRLLSDRFSAERPKGSFSTLEIQRTEQGDSAMYLCASSLKGRGYNSPLHFGNGTRLTVT.

A few counts support this clone. The V call is TRBV6-6, the J call TRBJ1-6; D is possibly TRBD1 (6 bases). The CDR3 is 14 residues long. V lost 2 bases and J 7 bases, leaving 9 bases between the germline ends. Germline V CDR1 and CDR2: MNHNY, SVGAGI (reference sequence). The CDR3 coding sequence is TGTGCCAGCAGTTACGGGGGGCAAAATTCACCCCTCCACTTT. This translates into CASSYGGQNSPLHF.

The chain is built from TRBV9 and TRBJ1-4; a weak D match, TRBD1 (6 bases). The germline V gene has CDR1 SGDLS and CDR2 YYNGEE. V shed 4 bases and J shed 8 bases, with 33 bases lying between them. This CDR3 contains 20 residues. CDR3: CASSRTNSLEEGGSREKLFF. CDR3 coding DNA: TGTGCCAGCAGCCGCACGAACTCCCTAGAGGAAGGGGGAAGTAGGGAAAAACTGTTTTTT.

The gene calls are TRBV4-1 and TRBJ1-2; D is uncertain. The germline V and J ends were trimmed by 2 bases and 2 bases, with 15 bases remaining between them. The CDR3 runs to 16 residues. The germline gives CDR1 MGHRA, CDR2 YSYEKL. The CDR3 protein is CASSQPQTGGNYGYTF. Written as DNA, the CDR3 is TGCGCCAGCAGCCAACCGCAAACGGGCGGAAACTATGGCTACACCTTC.

This chain uses TRBV4-3 with TRBJ2-2; D is perhaps TRBD1 (5 bases). The CDR3 is 15 amino acids. Germline CDR1 reads LGHNA; CDR2 reads YSLEER. Trimming pared 2 bases from V and 11 bases from J, leaving 18 bases between. Here the CDR3 reads CASSQKGFWRRELFF. The CDR3 region has the DNA TGCGCCAGCAGCCAAAAGGGGTTTTGGCGTCGAGAGCTGTTTTTT.

This chain links TRBV15 with TRBJ1-1, with D hard to call. The CDR3 has 13 amino acids. Germline CDR1 reads LNHNV; CDR2 reads YYDKDF (reference sequence). V was clipped by 0 bases and J by 1 base, with 3 bases between them. CDR3 sequence: CATSRDWNTEAFF. Here the CDR3 DNA reads TGTGCCACCAGCAGAGATTGGAACACTGAAGCTTTCTTT. The variable domain in full, completed from reference TRBV15 and TRBJ1-1, reads DAMVIQNPRYQVTQFGKPVTLSCSQTLNHNVMYWYQQKSSQAPKLLFHYYDKDFNNEADTPDNFQSRRPNTSFCFLDIRSPGLGDTAMYLCATSRDWNTEAFFGQGTRLTVV.

The rearrangement links TRBV28 to TRBJ1-6; 7 nucleotides line up with TRBD1. Germline V CDR1 and CDR2: MDHEN, SYDVKM. V lost 5 bases and J lost 7; bases outside the gene matches: 8. The CDR3 runs 15 residues. The CDR3 region is CASSPPTGLNSPLHF. The CDR3 DNA sequence: TGTGCCAGCAGTCCGCCGACAGGGTTGAATTCACCCCTCCACTTT.

This clone was picked up one time. The genes are TRBV20-1 and TRBJ2-3; possibly TRBD1 for D (6 bases). This CDR3 is 14 amino acids long. Germline-derived CDR1 and CDR2 are DFQATT and SNEGSKA (reference sequence). Between the trimmed V and J ends, which lost 3 bases and 0 bases, there was a span of 10 bases. The CDR3 region is CSASRDTSTDTQYF. The CDR3 nucleotides read TGCAGTGCTAGTAGGGACACTAGCACAGATACGCAGTATTTT.

The chain recombines TRBV3-1 (or the pseudogene TRBV3-2) with TRBJ1-1; D unresolved. The V end lost 2 bases, the J end lost 0 bases, and 7 bases lay between the germline ends. Germline CDR1 LGHDT, CDR2 YNNKEL (reference sequence). This CDR3 is 14 amino acids long. The CDR3, as DNA: TGTGCCAGCAGCCAACAGGACTTGAACACTGAAGCTTTCTTT. Its translation is CASSQQDLNTEAFF.

This clone turned up a few times. This chain links TRBV5-5 with TRBJ1-4, with a possible D match to TRBD1 (6 bases). V shed 6 bases and J shed 8 bases, with 17 bases lying between them. The CDR3 length is 14 residues. CDR1 is SGHKS, CDR2 YYEKEE, per germline (reference sequence). DNA for the CDR3: TGTGCCAGCACCCGGGGGGGGCTCGAAGAAAAACTGTTTTTT. Protein sequence: CASTRGGLEEKLFF.

The V call is TRBV6-2 or TRBV6-3, the J call TRBJ1-1; D is possibly TRBD1 (5 bases). Trimming left V 6 bases short and J 5 bases short, with 16 bases between. This CDR3 contains 14 residues. In germline, CDR1 is MNHEY, CDR2 SVGEGT. CDR3 in amino acids: CASSAPGEGTEAFF. In DNA, the CDR3 is TGTGCCAGCAGCGCTCCGGGGGAGGGGACTGAAGCTTTCTTT.

This rearrangement joins TRBV19 to TRBJ2-1, with 8 bases matching TRBD1. V trimming: 9 bases; J trimming: 13 bases; junction bases outside the gene matches: 14. Germline V CDR1 and CDR2: LNHDA, SQIVND (reference sequence). This CDR3 is built from 13 residues. The CDR3 bases are TGTGCCAGGCCGGGACAGGAGCCCACGGGACAGTTCTTC. The encoded protein is CARPGQEPTGQFF.

The gene calls are TRBV12-3 or TRBV12-4 and TRBJ1-2, with no clear D. V gave up 6 bases and J gave up 8 bases, with 13 bases separating them. The CDR3 extends over 12 amino acids. CDR3 DNA: TGTGCCAGCAGCCCCGACGTGGGGGGCTACACCTTC. Residues: CASSPDVGGYTF.

This clone has a single count. The chain couples TRBV9 to TRBJ2-1; no reliable D call. Germline lookup yields CDR1 SGDLS and CDR2 YYNGEE. V was pared by 2 bases and J by 7 bases, with 4 bases between. This CDR3 is built from 11 residues. The CDR3 sequence: CASSVENEQFF. Here the CDR3 DNA reads TGTGCCAGCAGCGTGGAGAATGAGCAGTTCTTC.

J is TRBJ1-6 and V is TRBV5-6; TRBD1 agrees at 9 bases. J gave up 7 bases and V 4 bases, and 3 bases lay outside the gene matches. This CDR3 has 14 amino acids. Germline CDR1 SGHDT, CDR2 YYEEEE. The CDR3 reads CASSLDRGNSPLHF. Written as DNA, the CDR3 is TGTGCCAGCAGCCTGGACAGGGGAAATTCACCCCTCCACTTT.

The chain joins TRBV2 to TRBJ1-4; 8 positions match TRBD1. CDR1 and CDR2 from the germline V gene are SNHLY and FYNNEI. The CDR3 spans 13 residues. V lost 8 bases and J lost 8; bases outside the gene matches: 7. The CDR3 protein is CASLGQAEEKLFF. The CDR3 DNA sequence: TGTGCCAGCTTGGGACAGGCAGAGGAAAAACTGTTTTTT.

The chain recombines TRBV19 with TRBJ1-5, with a weak D call TRBD1 (5 bases). Trimming removed 1 base from V and 11 bases from J, with 9 bases in between. Germline values: CDR1 LNHDA, CDR2 SQIVND (reference sequence). The CDR3 covers 12 residues. CDR3 coding DNA: TGTGCCAGTAGTATAGGGGGGACGGCCCAGCATTTT. As protein: CASSIGGTAQHF. Combining the CDR3 with reference TRBV19 and TRBJ1-5 gives the whole variable domain DGGITQSPKYLFRKEGQNVTLSCEQNLNHDAMYWYRQDPGQGLRLIYYSQIVNDFQKGDIAEGYSVSREKKESFPLTVTSAQKNPTAFYLCASSIGGTAQHFGDGTRLSIL.